This T cell receptor (beta chain) came from a study of blood T cell repertoires in COVID-19. This table comes from immunoSEQ multiplex PCR, and its TCRdb copy is limited to in-frame clones, with some not included. The table shows 150,000 to 200,000 clones, with approximately 87% occurring only once. Germline V gene lookup returns CDR1 SGHRS and CDR2 YFSETQ. Germline trimming cut 4 bases from V and 0 bases from J; bases unmatched to any gene: 15. The CDR3 totals 18 residues. Source material: peripheral blood. This TCR derives from a man aged 18 to 29 with active or convalescent COVID-19. This chain connects TRBV5-1 to TRBJ1-1; 7 nucleotides match TRBD1. CDR3 sequence reads: CASSGPISTGTLNTEAFF. CDR3 DNA sequence: TGCGCCAGCAGCGGGCCCATTTCGACAGGGACCTTGAACACTGAAGCTTTCTTT. The full variable domain, in which reference TRBV5-1 and TRBJ1-1 provide the parts outside the CDR3, is KAGVTQTPRYLIKTRGQQVTLSCSPISGHRSVSWYQQTPGQGLQFLFEYFSETQRNKGNFPGRFSGRQFSNSRSEMNVSTLELGDSALYLCASSGPISTGTLNTEAFFGQGTRLTVV.